The source of this TCR beta chain is a study of blood T cell repertoires in COVID-19 (TCRdb year 2020). Context from the whole study: Samples covering the acute and convalescent phases of COVID-19 were provided by collaborators in the United States, Italy and Spain. The material from the prospective study consisted of cDNA or gDNA derived from T cells, B-cell-depleted T cells, or PBMCs. Deeply sampled blood TCRbeta repertoires from subjects exposed to, actively infected with, or recovered from COVID-19 were included in the dataset. Nearly every sample came with metadata listing a de-identified subject ID, COVID-19 status, age in years and sex. Where available, HLA class I and class II types were obtained from metadata supplied by the sample provider rather than from assay-based typing. Samples were obtained from the ongoing ImmuneRACE study (first 160 participants) and from over a thousand subjects provided by 6 global collaborators. The repertoires were released in a freely available public database intended as a resource for research on the immune response to SARS-CoV-2. Points the paper makes about the study in general: The amount of clinical and demographic metadata varied by source and participant and was provided uncurated.

TCRbeta CDR3 regions were amplified from genomic DNA using the immunoSEQ Assay, a bias-controlled multiplex PCR. The original methods were these. Nucleated cell counts per sample were estimated from amplification of reference gene primers within the assay. To quantify the absolute abundance of each unique TCRbeta CDR3 rearrangement, sequence reads were collapsed and filtered. For each sample, productive Simpson clonality was calculated by taking the square root of Simpson's diversity index across productive rearrangements. TCRdb stores this immuneACCESS table with in-frame sequences only. Part of the clones is absent; in the studies checked, under half of the shortfall reflects unresolved V genes, and no reason is known for the rest. V and J calls plus clone size are reproduced from that table; the DNA served to infer D and trimming. The sample includes almost 300,000 clones, with around nine tenths observed a single time. The biggest ten clones account for about 1.2% of the sample.

The cysteine opens and the phenylalanine closes a CDR3 of 15 amino acids. Kept here is only the CDR3 DNA, which spans 45 bases and is read in frame from base 1. V was cut back by 6 bases and J by 4 bases, leaving a gap of 18 bases between them. Based on the germline V gene, the CDR1 and CDR2 sequences are MNHNS and SASEGT. Whole blood was collected in K2EDTA tubes by collaborating institutions according to the institutions' own protocols. Collaborator samples were shipped for TCRbeta analysis as frozen whole blood, isolated PBMCs, or DNA extracted from either sample type. With regard to this clone: Its antigen remains unidentified. Qualities for individual bases were not recorded, and no much larger clone is one base off.

Sequencing input: peripheral blood. The sequence derives from a man in his sixties or seventies with acute or convalescent COVID-19. The V and J segments used are TRBV6-1 and TRBJ1-2, with the D gene not clear enough to name. The DNA is as follows: TGTGCCAGCAGCCAAACCTACCCCGGGGTCTATGGCTACACCTTC. Its translation reads: CASSQTYPGVYGYTF.